This is a list of T cell receptor beta chains from one sample in a study of blood T cell repertoires in COVID-19. Clones were read by immunoSEQ multiplex PCR, and TCRdb kept only the in-frame ones, dropping some. The sample shows some 150,000 clones, about 90% of them seen only once. The sequencing input was PBMCs or T cells enriched from blood (not recorded which). These receptors were taken from a human donor with acute COVID-19. The donor label of this sample is uncertain. The CDR3 runs from the conserved cysteine through the conserved F or W. The order of the fields is CDR3 protein, CDR3 DNA, J gene, clone size, V gene, CDR3 length, D gene. D genes are given only for firm matches. The listing skips clone size in some rows; elsewhere it reads once, few, many or a size class.

cdr3_aa: CASSQTDRNLLNIQYF; cdr3_nt: TGTGCCAGCAGCCAGACAGACCGAAACCTCCTAAACATTCAGTACTTC; j_call: TRBJ2-4; clone_size: NA; v_call: TRBV4-2; cdr3_length: 16; d_call: NA
cdr3_aa: CASSSPDRGVAYNSPLHF; cdr3_nt: TGTGCCAGTAGTTCGCCGGACAGGGGGGTCGCCTATAATTCACCCCTCCACTTT; j_call: TRBJ1-6; clone_size: NA; v_call: TRBV19; cdr3_length: 18; d_call: TRBD1
cdr3_aa: CASSVGTGPQETQYF; cdr3_nt: TGTGCCAGCAGCGTCGGGACAGGGCCTCAAGAGACCCAGTACTTC; j_call: TRBJ2-5; clone_size: NA; v_call: TRBV9; cdr3_length: 15; d_call: TRBD1
cdr3_aa: CASSLRHISGANVLTF; cdr3_nt: TGTGCCAGCAGCTTACGACACATCTCTGGGGCCAACGTCCTGACTTTC; j_call: TRBJ2-6; clone_size: NA; v_call: TRBV7-3; cdr3_length: 16; d_call: NA
cdr3_aa: CAISEGASVVSGYTF; cdr3_nt: TGTGCCATCAGTGAAGGGGCCAGTGTAGTCTCTGGCTACACCTTC; j_call: TRBJ1-2; clone_size: once; v_call: TRBV10-3; cdr3_length: 15; d_call: NA
cdr3_aa: CASSPRRTGAGETQYF; cdr3_nt: TGTGCCAGCTCACCAAGGCGGACAGGGGCGGGCGAGACCCAGTACTTC; j_call: TRBJ2-5; clone_size: once; v_call: TRBV18; cdr3_length: 16; d_call: TRBD1
cdr3_aa: CASSPPPAGLNTGELFF; cdr3_nt: TGTGCCAGCTCACCACCGCCGGCGGGGCTGAACACCGGGGAGCTGTTTTTT; j_call: TRBJ2-2; clone_size: NA; v_call: TRBV18; cdr3_length: 17; d_call: NA
cdr3_aa: CASSPLTSVGGEQYF; cdr3_nt: TGTGCCAGCAGCCCACTGACTAGCGTGGGTGGCGAGCAGTACTTC; j_call: TRBJ2-7; clone_size: NA; v_call: TRBV3-1/TRBV3-2; cdr3_length: 15; d_call: TRBD2
cdr3_aa: CAWGQVNTEAFF; cdr3_nt: TGTGCCTGGGGACAGGTGAACACTGAAGCTTTCTTT; j_call: TRBJ1-1; clone_size: NA; v_call: TRBV30; cdr3_length: 12; d_call: TRBD1
cdr3_aa: CAISGGTTTREEQYF; cdr3_nt: TGTGCCATCAGTGGGGGGACTACCACCCGGGAGGAGCAGTACTTC; j_call: TRBJ2-7; clone_size: NA; v_call: TRBV10-3; cdr3_length: 15; d_call: TRBD2
cdr3_aa: CASAALADRGTDTQYF; cdr3_nt: TGCGCCAGCGCGGCACTTGCGGACCGAGGGACAGATACGCAGTATTTT; j_call: TRBJ2-3; clone_size: NA; v_call: TRBV5-1; cdr3_length: 16; d_call: NA
cdr3_aa: CASSEQGGPQPQHF; cdr3_nt: TGTGCCAGCAGTGAACAAGGGGGACCTCAGCCCCAGCATTTT; j_call: TRBJ1-5; clone_size: NA; v_call: TRBV2; cdr3_length: 14; d_call: NA
cdr3_aa: CASSFLEEDTDTQYF; cdr3_nt: TGCGCCAGCAGCTTTCTAGAGGAAGACACAGATACGCAGTATTTT; j_call: TRBJ2-3; clone_size: NA; v_call: TRBV4-1; cdr3_length: 15; d_call: NA
cdr3_aa: CASSTQGYEQYF; cdr3_nt: TGTGCCTCTAGCACCCAGGGGTACGAGCAGTACTTC; j_call: TRBJ2-7; clone_size: NA; v_call: TRBV30; cdr3_length: 12; d_call: NA
cdr3_aa: CASSPDTLTPLHF; cdr3_nt: TGTGCCAGCAGTCCCGACACTCTGACACCCCTCCACTTT; j_call: TRBJ1-6; clone_size: NA; v_call: TRBV28; cdr3_length: 13; d_call: NA
cdr3_aa: CASRREVAADTQYF; cdr3_nt: TGTGCCAGCAGGAGGGAGGTAGCGGCAGATACGCAGTATTTT; j_call: TRBJ2-3; clone_size: few; v_call: TRBV7-2; cdr3_length: 14; d_call: NA
cdr3_aa: CASSEGVTSVEQYF; cdr3_nt: TGTGCCAGCAGTGAGGGGGTGACTAGTGTCGAGCAGTACTTC; j_call: TRBJ2-7; clone_size: NA; v_call: TRBV25-1; cdr3_length: 14; d_call: NA